The 14 T cell receptor beta chains below were found in one sample sequenced in a study of cytomegalovirus exposure and HLA in healthy donors. Primers included in the PCR were 60 Vbeta and 13 Jbeta primers. The method was immunoSEQ multiplex PCR; TCRdb's version includes in-frame clones alone and lacks a portion of them. The table shows about 94,000 clones, with 75% to 80% occurring only once. The sample was PBMCs. All receptors derive from a woman aged 40 to 50 in good health and CMV-seronegative.

DNA of the CDR3: TGTGCCAGCAGCGTAGACCCCGGGGGGGCGAGGGAGTTCTTC. Residues: CASSVDPGGAREFF. The V and J genes are TRBV9 and TRBJ2-1, with 8 positions matching TRBD2. Germline CDR1 SGDLS, CDR2 YYNGEE. V was pared by 0 bases and J by 14 bases, with 10 bases of the junction left unmatched. The CDR3 spans 14 residues.

V gene TRBV7-9 combines with J gene TRBJ1-1; D call uncertain. Trimming cost V 4 bases and J 1 base, with 10 bases left between them. This CDR3 contains 14 residues. CDR1 is SEHNR and CDR2 is FQNEAQ in the germline V gene (reference sequence). CDR3: CASSSPSSNTEAFF. In nucleotides, the CDR3 is TGTGCCAGCAGCTCCCCCTCCTCGAACACTGAAGCTTTCTTT.

The chain is built from TRBV19 and TRBJ1-6; 8 bases line up with TRBD1. The ends lost 6 bases at V and 10 bases at J; junction bases unmatched: 8. The CDR3 is 14 amino acids. Germline V gene lookup returns CDR1 LNHDA and CDR2 SQIVND (reference sequence). CDR3 sequence reads: CASRVDRGGSPLHF. The CDR3 DNA reads TGTGCCAGTAGGGTTGACAGGGGAGGGTCACCCCTCCACTTT.

The chain uses TRBV19 and TRBJ2-5; 12 nucleotides line up with TRBD1. Germline lookup yields CDR1 LNHDA and CDR2 SQIVND (reference sequence). After removal of 7 bases from V and 2 bases from J, the junction contained 5 bases not matched to a gene. The CDR3 loop spans 15 amino acids. In DNA form, the CDR3 reads TGTGCCAGTAAGAGGGACAGGGGGCCGCAAGAGACCCAGTACTTC. Translated: CASKRDRGPQETQYF.

This clone was observed a handful of times. The junction shows a germline mismatch at one end, possibly a read error. The CDR3 spells CAWRRTGDNYGYPF. The CDR3 DNA follows: TGTGCCTGGAGACGGACGGGAGATAACTATGGCTACCCCTTC. V usage is TRBV30 and J usage is TRBJ1-2; no clear D gene. The CDR3 totals 14 residues. The V gene's germline CDR1 is GTSNPN and CDR2 SVGIG (reference sequence). Full variable domain (missing parts from reference TRBV30 and TRBJ1-2): SQTIHQWPATLVQPVGSPLSLECTVEGTSNPNLYWYRQAAGRGLQLLFYSVGIGQISSEVPQNLSASRPQDRQFILSSKKLLLSDSGFYLCAWRRTGDNYGYPFGSGTRLTVV.

This clone was observed once. In DNA, the CDR3 is TGTGCCAGCCGGAGAGCGGGCGATGAGCAGTTCTTC. The encoded protein is CASRRAGDEQFF. The chain employs TRBV19 and TRBJ2-1; possible D gene TRBD2, 6 bases. Germline V lookup: CDR1 LNHDA, CDR2 SQIVND (reference sequence). The V end was cut by 9 bases, the J end by 8 bases, with 14 bases between. The CDR3 spans 12 residues.

The V call is TRBV2, the J call TRBJ1-5; D possibly corresponds to TRBD1 (6 bases). V lost 5 bases, J lost 2 bases, and 13 bases lay in between. Germline CDR1 SNHLY, CDR2 FYNNEI. CDR3 length: 15 residues. The CDR3 reads CASSPRGTGNQPQHF. DNA for the CDR3: TGTGCCAGCAGTCCGAGGGGGACGGGCAATCAGCCCCAGCATTTT.

The chain has TRBV4-2 and TRBJ2-5, with TRBD2 matching over 7 bases. The DNA end is more similar to TRBJ2-7, so the J call may be wrong. The CDR3 is made up of 16 amino acids. Germline CDR1 is LGHNA and CDR2 is YNFKEQ. CDR3 bases: TGTGCCAGCAGCCAGACCCTAGCGGCGGGGTCCTACGAGCAGTACTTC. Protein: CASSQTLAAGSYEQYF.

The V gene is TRBV6-1, the J gene TRBJ1-4; weak D call: TRBD1 (5 bases). Trimming took off 6 bases at V and 6 bases at J, with 11 bases between the two ends. Germline loops: CDR1 MNHNS, CDR2 SASEGT. This CDR3 has 13 residues. CDR3 DNA: TGTGCCAGCAGGAGACAGTGGGATGAAAAACTGTTTTTT. Its protein is CASRRQWDEKLFF.

The chain employs TRBV27 and TRBJ1-4; 9 bases are shared with TRBD1. Germline V gives CDR1 MNHEY, CDR2 SMNVEV (reference sequence). Trimming at V came to 3 bases and at J to 8 bases, leaving 4 bases not matched to a gene. The CDR3 covers 14 residues. For the CDR3, the DNA is TGTGCCAGCAGTTTCTCCGGGACAGGGGAAAAACTGTTTTTT. Translating gives CASSFSGTGEKLFF.

The chain uses TRBV27 and TRBJ2-1, with TRBD2 matching 9 bases. After removal of 6 bases from V and 0 bases from J, the junction contained 6 bases not matched to a gene. The CDR3 spans 16 residues. Per germline, CDR1 MNHEY and CDR2 SMNVEV (reference sequence). The CDR3 reads CASSKRAGGSYNEQFF. CDR3 bases: TGTGCCAGCAGCAAGCGAGCGGGAGGCTCCTACAATGAGCAGTTCTTC.

The gene calls are TRBV6-5 and TRBJ1-5, with D tentatively TRBD1 (6 bases). Germline V gene data show CDR1 as MNHEY and CDR2 as SVGAGI. The CDR3 sequence is 15 residues long. Trimming pared 0 bases from V and 0 bases from J, leaving 6 bases between. The CDR3 reads CASSYSGGSNQPQHF. The CDR3 DNA reads TGTGCCAGCAGTTACTCAGGGGGTAGCAATCAGCCCCAGCATTTT.

This chain connects TRBV5-1 to TRBJ2-7; possible D gene TRBD2, 6 bases. Germline CDR1 is SGHRS and CDR2 is YFSETQ. CDR3 size: 15 residues. V was clipped by 4 bases and J by 3 bases, with 17 bases between them. The CDR3 DNA sequence: TGCGCCAGCAGCAAGACTGCCGGGGGACTCTACGAGCAGTACTTC. This encodes CASSKTAGGLYEQYF.

The J gene is TRBJ2-7, the V gene TRBV30, with a possible D match to TRBD1 (6 bases). V was cut by 2 bases and J by 7 bases, with 9 bases left in between. Germline values: CDR1 GTSNPN, CDR2 SVGIG (reference sequence). This CDR3 region has 11 residues. The CDR3 here is CAWSPQGEQYF. CDR3 in DNA: TGTGCCTGGAGTCCACAGGGAGAGCAGTACTTC.